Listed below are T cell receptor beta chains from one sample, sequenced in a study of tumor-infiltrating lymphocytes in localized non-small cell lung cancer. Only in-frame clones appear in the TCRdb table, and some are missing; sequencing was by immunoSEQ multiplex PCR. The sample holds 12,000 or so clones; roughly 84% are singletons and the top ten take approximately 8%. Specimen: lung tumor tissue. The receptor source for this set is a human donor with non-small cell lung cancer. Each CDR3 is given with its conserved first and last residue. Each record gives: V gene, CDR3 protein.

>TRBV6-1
CAIKAGMNTEAFF
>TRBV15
CATSRDLGTRDRGSETQYF
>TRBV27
CASSFASSYNSPLHF
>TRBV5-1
CASRTGPLPTDTQYF
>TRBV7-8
CASSPAPGTTGELFF
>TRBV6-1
CASSEAWAGAELFF
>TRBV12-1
CASSPDSSTNTEAFF
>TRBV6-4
CASRTADRGGYGYTF
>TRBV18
CASSRGASGYGYTF
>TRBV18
CASSSLREANTEAFF
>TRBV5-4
CASSLRSLDYGYTF
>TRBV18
CASSPLAAGELFF
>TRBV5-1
CASSSYGTAAGNTIYF
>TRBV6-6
CASSYGGTSGKHEQFF